Described below is a single T cell receptor beta chain sequence and its context. A junction end diverges from the germline sequence, so it may reflect a read error. CDR3 size: 14 residues. The germline CDR1 and CDR2 sequences are KGHSH and LQKENI. This entry belongs to a study of regulatory T cells in long-lasting Graves disease. According to the study, TCR beta libraries were built with iRepertoire HTBI primers and CDR3-region Arm-PCR. TCRdb recomputed calls from the multiplex PCR reads with MiXCR, one row per CDR3 protein. Seen here are roughly 520,000 distinct CDR3 sequences, 12% observed once, and the top ten hold roughly 9.3%. Time point here: newly diagnosed GD, antithyroid drugs for less than 3 months. PBMC-extracted RNA yielded the TCR library. This sample was shared with a second study, whose subject was T cells in Graves' hyperthyroidism and ophthalmopathy.

The sequence was obtained from a woman under 40 with Graves disease. This specimen consisted of peripheral blood mononuclear cells (PBMCs), obtained at new diagnosis, from a patient treated with antithyroid drugs. V is TRBV18 and J is TRBJ2-1; D unclear. The CDR3 DNA reads as TGTGCCAGCTCACCCACTCGGAACTACAATGAGCAGCTCTTC. This sequence encodes CASSPTRNYNEQLF.